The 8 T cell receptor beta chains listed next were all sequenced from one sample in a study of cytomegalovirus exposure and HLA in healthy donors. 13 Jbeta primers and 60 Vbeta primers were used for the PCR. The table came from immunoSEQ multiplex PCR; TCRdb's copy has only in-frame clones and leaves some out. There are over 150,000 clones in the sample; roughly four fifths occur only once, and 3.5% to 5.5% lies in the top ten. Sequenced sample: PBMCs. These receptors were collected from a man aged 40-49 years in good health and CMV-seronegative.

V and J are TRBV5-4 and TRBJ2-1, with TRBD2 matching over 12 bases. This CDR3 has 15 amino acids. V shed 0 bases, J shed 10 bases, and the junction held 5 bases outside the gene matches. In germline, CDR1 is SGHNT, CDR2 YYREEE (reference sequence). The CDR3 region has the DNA TGTGCCAGCAGCTTGGCTAGCGGGGGGGCTGCGGAGCAGTTCTTC. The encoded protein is CASSLASGGAAEQFF.

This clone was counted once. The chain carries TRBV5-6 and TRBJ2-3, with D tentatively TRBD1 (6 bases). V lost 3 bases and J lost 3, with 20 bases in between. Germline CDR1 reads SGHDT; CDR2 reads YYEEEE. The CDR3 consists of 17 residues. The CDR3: CASSSRLAGEFTDTQYF. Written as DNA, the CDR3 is TGTGCCAGCAGCTCCCGCCTGGCAGGGGAATTTACAGATACGCAGTATTTT.

CDR3 loop: CAWGTTGNSPLHF. Written as DNA, the CDR3 is TGTGCCTGGGGGACGACAGGGAATTCACCCCTCCACTTT. The chain couples TRBV30 to TRBJ1-6; the match to TRBD1 covers 7 bases. The CDR3 covers 13 residues. Trimming at V came to 5 bases and at J to 7 bases, leaving 5 bases not matched to a gene. Germline V gives CDR1 GTSNPN, CDR2 SVGIG (reference sequence).

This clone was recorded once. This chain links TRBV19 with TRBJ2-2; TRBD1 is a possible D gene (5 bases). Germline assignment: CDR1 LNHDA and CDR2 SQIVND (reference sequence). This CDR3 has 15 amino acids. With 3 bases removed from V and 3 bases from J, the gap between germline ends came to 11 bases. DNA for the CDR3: TGTGCCAGTAGTATCCAGGGTTTAGACACCGGGGAGCTGTTTTTT. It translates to CASSIQGLDTGELFF.

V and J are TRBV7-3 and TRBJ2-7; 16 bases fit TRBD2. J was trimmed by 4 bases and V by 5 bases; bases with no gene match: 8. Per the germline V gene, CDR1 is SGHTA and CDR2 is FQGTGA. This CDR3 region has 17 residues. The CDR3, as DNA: TGTGCCAGCAGCAAAGCCGGGACTAGCGGGGGGGTTTACGAGCAGTACTTC. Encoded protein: CASSKAGTSGGVYEQYF.

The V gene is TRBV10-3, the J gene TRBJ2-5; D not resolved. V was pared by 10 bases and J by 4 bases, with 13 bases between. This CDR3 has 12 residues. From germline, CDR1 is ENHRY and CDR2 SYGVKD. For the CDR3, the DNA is TGTGCCAGCGCCTCAAACCGAGAGACCCAGTACTTC. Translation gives CASASNRETQYF.

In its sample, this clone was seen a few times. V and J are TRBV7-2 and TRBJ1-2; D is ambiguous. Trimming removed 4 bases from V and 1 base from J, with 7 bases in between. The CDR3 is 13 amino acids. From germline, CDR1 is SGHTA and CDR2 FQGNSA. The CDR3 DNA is TGTGCCAGCAGCTCCAGCGGTAACTATGGCTACACCTTC. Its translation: CASSSSGNYGYTF.

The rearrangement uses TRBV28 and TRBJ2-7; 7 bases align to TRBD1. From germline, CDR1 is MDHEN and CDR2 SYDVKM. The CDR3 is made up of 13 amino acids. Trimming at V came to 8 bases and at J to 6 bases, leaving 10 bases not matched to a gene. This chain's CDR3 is CASGGGGQIEQYF. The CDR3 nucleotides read TGTGCCAGCGGGGGTGGGGGACAGATCGAGCAGTACTTC.